The text below deals with one T cell receptor beta chain. Its antigen is still unknown. The CDR3 has 16 amino acids. Trimming stripped 5 bases from V and 3 bases from J, with 18 bases between. Germline assignment: CDR1 MNHEY and CDR2 SVGEGT. Using immunoSEQ multiplex PCR, the repertoire was profiled, and TCRdb retains in-frame clones only, with some absent. This sample has approximately 140,000 clones, with 75% to 95% found just once. The sample originates from a study of T cell responses to AZD1222 COVID-19 vaccine. Study outcomes and limitations: Two doses of AZD1222 preceded a rise in Spike-specific TCR breadth and depth.

Sequenced here: peripheral blood, sampled on day 0 of AZD1222 vaccination. The clonotype was recovered from an adult in good health. This rearrangement joins TRBV6-2 or TRBV6-3 to TRBJ2-3, with a tentative D call TRBD2 (6 bases). CDR3 in amino acids: CASSRPLGGVTDTQYF. In DNA, the CDR3 is TGTGCCAGCAGTCGACCCCTGGGGGGTGTAACAGATACGCAGTATTTT.